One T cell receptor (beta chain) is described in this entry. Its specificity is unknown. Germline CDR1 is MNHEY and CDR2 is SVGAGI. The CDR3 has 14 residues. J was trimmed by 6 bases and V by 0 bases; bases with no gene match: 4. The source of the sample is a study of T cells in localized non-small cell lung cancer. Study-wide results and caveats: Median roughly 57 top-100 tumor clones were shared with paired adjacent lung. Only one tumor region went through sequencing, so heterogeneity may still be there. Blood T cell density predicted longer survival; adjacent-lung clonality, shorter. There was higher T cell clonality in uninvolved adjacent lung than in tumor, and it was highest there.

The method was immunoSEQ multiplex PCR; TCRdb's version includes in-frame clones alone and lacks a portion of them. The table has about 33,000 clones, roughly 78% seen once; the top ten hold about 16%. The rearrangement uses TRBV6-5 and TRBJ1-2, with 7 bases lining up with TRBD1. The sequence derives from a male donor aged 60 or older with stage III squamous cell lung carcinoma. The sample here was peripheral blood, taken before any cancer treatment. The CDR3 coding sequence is TGTGCCAGCAGTTACTCGAAACAGGGGAATGGCTACACCTTC. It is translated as CASSYSKQGNGYTF.